One and the same sample provided the 29 T cell receptor beta chains below, sequenced in a study of regulatory T cells in long-lasting Graves disease. Library construction for TCR beta used iRepertoire HTBI primers and Arm-PCR of CDR3 regions. TCRdb re-derived calls from the multiplex PCR reads in MiXCR, one entry per CDR3 protein. The table shows 400,000 to 500,000 distinct CDR3 sequences, with 11% to 15% occurring only once. Specified time point: newly diagnosed GD, antithyroid drugs for less than 3 months. PBMC-derived RNA was used for the TCR library. This sample was also put to use in a study of T cells in Graves' hyperthyroidism and ophthalmopathy.

Sequenced here: peripheral blood mononuclear cells (PBMCs), sampled at new diagnosis, from a patient treated with antithyroid drugs. Source of these receptors: a woman aged 45-60 years with Graves disease.

Points on this clonotype: A much more abundant neighbour one base away suggests this may be a read error. This chain joins TRBV6-2 or TRBV6-3 and TRBJ1-5; 9 bases agree with TRBD1. Looked up from germline, CDR1 is MNHEY and CDR2 is SVGEGT. The CDR3 consists of 16 residues. The CDR3, as DNA: TGTACCAGCAGAAGGACAGGGGATGGAAGCAATCAGCCCCAGCATTTT. Encoded protein: CTSRRTGDGSNQPQHF.

The rearrangement links TRBV9 to TRBJ1-1, with D possibly matching TRBD1 (6 bases). V was shortened by 4 bases and J by 8 bases, with 12 bases between the two germline ends. Germline loops: CDR1 SGDLS, CDR2 YYNGEE. This CDR3 region has 12 residues. CDR3 in DNA: TGTGCCAGCAGCCTCCCAGACAGGGAAGCTTTCTTT. Translating it yields CASSLPDREAFF.

This clonotype was observed many times. V gene TRBV12-3 or TRBV12-4 combines with J gene TRBJ2-3, with D perhaps TRBD1 (6 bases). The CDR3 is 15 amino acids. V gave up 5 bases and J gave up 7 bases, with 19 bases separating them. In DNA form, the CDR3 reads TGTGCCAGCAGTGGACCGGGACACGGACGTAATACGCAGTATTTT. Its protein is CASSGPGHGRNTQYF.

The CDR3 sequence: CASSQTGSLSGYTF. CDR3 DNA sequence: TGTGCCAGCAGCCAGACAGGAAGCTTGAGTGGCTACACCTTC. V usage is TRBV3-1 and J usage is TRBJ1-2; maybe TRBD1 (6 bases). The CDR3 spans 14 residues. CDR1 is LGHDT and CDR2 is YNNKEL in the germline V gene (reference sequence). V shed 3 bases and J shed 7 bases, with 15 bases lying between them.

The J gene is TRBJ1-6, the V gene TRBV15; D gene uncertain. With 1 base removed from V and 7 bases from J, the gap between germline ends came to 5 bases. CDR1 and CDR2 from the germline V gene are LNHNV and YYDKDF (reference sequence). The CDR3 loop spans 13 amino acids. CDR3 nucleotide sequence: TGTGCCACCAGCAGAGGGGTCAATTCACCCCTCCACTTT. Protein: CATSRGVNSPLHF.

A word on this clonotype: One end of the junction fails to match germline, which may point to a read error. V and J are TRBV7-9 and TRBJ2-2; the match to TRBD2 covers 8 bases. CDR3 length equals 17 residues. CDR1 and CDR2 from the germline V gene are SEHNR and FQNEAQ (reference sequence). DNA of the CDR3: TGTGCCAGCAGAGTGAGAGGGGTTAGCGGGAACGCCGGGGAGCTGTTTTTT. Translation gives CASRVRGVSGNAGELFF.

This clonotype was seen a handful of times. The chain carries TRBV30 and TRBJ2-1, with D tentatively TRBD2 (6 bases). The CDR3 has 14 amino acids. V lost 4 bases to trimming and J lost 6 bases, with 16 bases between them. CDR1 and CDR2 (germline): GTSNPN, SVGIG (reference sequence). In nucleotides, the CDR3 is TGTGCCTGGACGTTCCGACTAGAATCCAATGAGCAGTTCTTC. It specifies CAWTFRLESNEQFF.

This clonotype was found many times. This rearrangement joins TRBV11-2 to TRBJ2-1; 11 nucleotides match TRBD2. Trimming removed 2 bases from V and 6 bases from J; junction bases left unmatched: 6. This CDR3 spans 16 amino acids. Germline lookup yields CDR1 SGHAT and CDR2 FQNNGV. CDR3 in DNA: TGTGCCAGCAGCTTAATAGCGGGAGGGCGGGGCAATGAGCAGTTCTTC. Encoded protein: CASSLIAGGRGNEQFF.

The chain joins TRBV5-1 to TRBJ2-1, with 11 bases that match TRBD2. The germline V gene encodes CDR1 SGHRS and CDR2 YFSETQ. This CDR3 is 16 amino acids long. Trimming removed 4 bases from V and 0 bases from J; junction bases left unmatched: 3. CDR3 coding DNA: TGCGCCAGCAGCGCGGGACTAGCGGACTCCTACAATGAGCAGTTCTTC. It translates to CASSAGLADSYNEQFF. The entire variable domain, with the rest obtained from reference TRBV5-1 and TRBJ2-1, is as follows: KAGVTQTPRYLIKTRGQQVTLSCSPISGHRSVSWYQQTPGQGLQFLFEYFSETQRNKGNFPGRFSGRQFSNSRSEMNVSTLELGDSALYLCASSAGLADSYNEQFFGPGTRLTVL.

This clonotype has just a few counts. This may stem from a read error, because a much larger clone lies one nucleotide away. V usage is TRBV2 and J usage is TRBJ2-7; 13 bases align to TRBD2. V shed 3 bases, J shed 7 bases, and the junction held 6 bases outside the gene matches. The CDR3 sequence is 15 residues long. The germline V gene encodes CDR1 SNHLY and CDR2 FYNNEI. CDR3 DNA sequence: TGTGCCAGCAGTGAGGGACTAGCGGGAACGAAAGAGCAGTACTTC. This gives the protein CASSEGLAGTKEQYF.

This clonotype was seen a handful of times. This rearrangement joins TRBV3-1 to TRBJ1-6; D remains ambiguous. Germline CDR1 and CDR2: LGHDT and YNNKEL (reference sequence). V lost 4 bases and J 6 bases, leaving 13 bases between the germline ends. The CDR3 spans 15 residues. The CDR3 nucleotides are TGTGCCAGCAGCCCCACACACGGAATTAATTCACCCCTCCACTTT. Translation: CASSPTHGINSPLHF.

The chain is built from TRBV3-1 and TRBJ1-4, with 7 bases lining up with TRBD1. V dropped 2 bases and J dropped 5; count of bases not matched to a gene: 8. The CDR3 contains 16 residues. The germline V gene has CDR1 LGHDT and CDR2 YNNKEL (reference sequence). DNA of the CDR3: TGTGCCAGCAGCCAACCTGATACAGGGGTCAATGAAAAACTGTTTTTT. This gives the protein CASSQPDTGVNEKLFF. Supplemented by reference TRBV3-1 and TRBJ1-4, the full variable domain reads DTAVSQTPKYLVTQMGNDKSIKCEQNLGHDTMYWYKQDSKKFLKIMFSYNNKELIINETVPNRFSPKSPDKAHLNLHINSLELGDSAVYFCASSQPDTGVNEKLFFGSGTQLSVL.

This clonotype was detected many times. The genes are TRBV18 and TRBJ2-5; D remains unclear. The CDR3 sequence is 14 residues long. CDR1 is KGHSH, CDR2 LQKENI, per germline. V gave up 1 base and J gave up 2 bases, with 8 bases separating them. CDR3 protein: CASSPQNSQETQYF. CDR3 in DNA: TGTGCCAGCTCACCACAAAACAGTCAAGAGACCCAGTACTTC. Using reference TRBV18 and TRBJ2-5 for the parts outside the CDR3, the full variable domain is NAGVMQNPRHLVRRRGQEARLRCSPMKGHSHVYWYRQLPEEGLKFMVYLQKENIIDESGMPKERFSAEFPKEGPSILRIQQVVRGDSAAYFCASSPQNSQETQYFGPGTRLLVL.

This chain joins TRBV10-3 and TRBJ2-2, with 13 bases that match TRBD2. V gave up 3 bases and J gave up 1 base; unmatched junction bases: 5. Germline V CDR1 and CDR2: ENHRY, SYGVKD. The CDR3 contains 18 residues. The CDR3 region is CAISEEGTSGVNTGELFF. The DNA of the CDR3 is TGTGCCATCAGTGAAGAAGGGACTAGCGGGGTGAACACCGGGGAGCTGTTTTTT.

This clonotype was seen at least ten times. The rearrangement joins TRBV3-1 to TRBJ1-5; TRBD1 is a possible D gene (6 bases). This CDR3 is built from 13 residues. V was shortened by 8 bases and J by 3 bases, with 11 bases between the two germline ends. Germline values: CDR1 LGHDT, CDR2 YNNKEL (reference sequence). The CDR3 nucleotides read TGTGCCAGCGCGCGGACAGACAATCAGCCCCAGCATTTT. Its translation is CASARTDNQPQHF.

This clonotype was seen at least ten times. The rearrangement uses TRBV5-4 and TRBJ1-2; TRBD1 agrees at 8 bases. Germline V CDR1 and CDR2: SGHNT, YYREEE (reference sequence). There are 13 residues in the CDR3. Unmatched junction bases numbered 7, after V lost 4 bases and J lost 8 bases. CDR3 residues: CASSPTGARGYTF. For the CDR3, the DNA is TGTGCCAGCAGCCCGACAGGGGCAAGGGGCTACACCTTC.

The rearrangement joins TRBV6-2 or TRBV6-3 to TRBJ2-7, with 9 bases matching TRBD2. Germline CDR1 MNHEY, CDR2 SVGEGT. Losses at the gene ends were 4 bases for V and 6 bases for J; bases not matched to a gene: 4. This CDR3 spans 13 amino acids. The CDR3 nucleotides read TGTGCCAGCAGTTTTGGCGGGAGGGGCGAGCAGTACTTC. This codes for CASSFGGRGEQYF.

With regard to this clonotype: A much larger clone differs by one base, so this may be a read error. The chain's CDR3 is CAGRSPGQGAGYGYTF. CDR3 nucleotides: TGTGCCGGCAGGTCCCCGGGACAGGGAGCCGGCTATGGCTACACCTTC. The chain carries TRBV7-3 and TRBJ1-2, with 9 bases aligning to TRBD1. Per germline, CDR1 SGHTA and CDR2 FQGTGA. The CDR3 length is 16 residues.

The chain is built from TRBV27 and TRBJ2-7; 9 bases fit TRBD2. This CDR3 is built from 15 residues. The germline gives CDR1 MNHEY, CDR2 SMNVEV (reference sequence). V shed 2 bases and J 2 bases; nucleotides not matched to a gene: 4. CDR3: CASSLAGGPAYEQYF. For the CDR3, the DNA is TGTGCCAGCAGTTTAGCGGGAGGGCCTGCCTACGAGCAGTACTTC.

This clonotype was seen more than once but under ten times. The V call is TRBV6-2 or TRBV6-3, the J call TRBJ2-5; 7 positions match TRBD1. Germline CDR1 reads MNHEY; CDR2 reads SVGEGT. The CDR3 is 14 amino acids. The V gene end was trimmed by 2 bases and the J gene end by 4 bases; junction bases not matched to a gene: 4. The CDR3 nucleotides are TGTGCCAGCAGTTACGACAGGGAAAGAGAGACCCAGTACTTC. This codes for CASSYDRERETQYF.

This chain connects TRBV19 to TRBJ1-2, with a weak D call TRBD1 (5 bases). The germline gives CDR1 LNHDA, CDR2 SQIVND (reference sequence). This CDR3 spans 14 amino acids. The germline V and J ends were trimmed by 4 bases and 3 bases, with 12 bases remaining between them. CDR3 sequence (DNA): TGTGCCAGTAGTAGGGGCTCCGCGGACTATGGCTACACCTTC. Its protein product is CASSRGSADYGYTF. Complete variable domain (other parts from reference TRBV19 and TRBJ1-2): DGGITQSPKYLFRKEGQNVTLSCEQNLNHDAMYWYRQDPGQGLRLIYYSQIVNDFQKGDIAEGYSVSREKKESFPLTVTSAQKNPTAFYLCASSRGSADYGYTFGSGTRLTVV.

This clonotype was counted at least ten times. The rearrangement links TRBV5-1 to TRBJ2-3; D call uncertain. Germline V gives CDR1 SGHRS, CDR2 YFSETQ. CDR3 size: 14 residues. V was cut by 4 bases and J by 4 bases, with 13 bases left in between. The CDR3 region has the DNA TGCGCCAGCAGCCTTACAGCCCCCCCAGATACGCAGTATTTT. It translates to CASSLTAPPDTQYF. The entire variable domain, with the rest obtained from reference TRBV5-1 and TRBJ2-3, is as follows: KAGVTQTPRYLIKTRGQQVTLSCSPISGHRSVSWYQQTPGQGLQFLFEYFSETQRNKGNFPGRFSGRQFSNSRSEMNVSTLELGDSALYLCASSLTAPPDTQYFGPGTRLTVL.

This clonotype was observed at least ten times. This sequence joins TRBV9 and TRBJ2-7, with D possibly TRBD1 on 6 matching bases. There are 14 residues in the CDR3. Trimming cost V 4 bases and J 2 bases, with 13 bases left between them. Germline values: CDR1 SGDLS, CDR2 YYNGEE. CDR3 residues: CASSSSEGAYEQYF. The DNA of the CDR3 is TGTGCCAGCAGCTCTTCCGAGGGGGCCTACGAGCAGTACTTC.

This clonotype appeared many times. This sequence joins TRBV5-6 and TRBJ2-1; 9 nucleotides line up with TRBD1. CDR3 length equals 17 residues. Looked up from germline, CDR1 is SGHDT and CDR2 is YYEEEE. V dropped 4 bases and J dropped 2; count of bases not matched to a gene: 10. CDR3 nucleotide sequence: TGTGCCAGCAGCGATGCCCTCGGGACAGGGACCTACAATGAGCAGTTCTTC. Translating it yields CASSDALGTGTYNEQFF.

The sample holds a few counts of this clonotype. The chain carries TRBV6-4 and TRBJ2-2; D gene uncertain. The CDR3 loop spans 14 amino acids. Trimming took 4 bases from V and 1 from J, leaving 7 bases between them. Germline lookup yields CDR1 MRHNA and CDR2 SNTAGT. The CDR3 nucleotides read TGTGCCAGCAGTGCCAACAGGAACACCGGGGAGCTGTTTTTT. Its translation: CASSANRNTGELFF.

This clonotype was observed a handful of times. V usage is TRBV28 and J usage is TRBJ2-7; D might be TRBD1 or TRBD2, each matching 6 bases. V was pared by 6 bases and J by 0 bases, with 18 bases between. Germline values: CDR1 MDHEN, CDR2 SYDVKM. This CDR3 is built from 16 residues. CDR3 nucleotides: TGTGCCAGCAGCTCCCCCGGGGGCGGCTCCTCCTACGAGCAGTACTTC. It specifies CASSSPGGGSSYEQYF.

About this clonotype: A read error is likely here: a far larger clone is one base away. The chain combines TRBV12-3 or TRBV12-4 with TRBJ2-1; D ambiguous. The CDR3 covers 13 residues. The V end lost 5 bases, the J end lost 13 bases, and 18 bases lay between the germline ends. The chain's CDR3 is CASSHGPVETQFF. In DNA form, the CDR3 reads TGTGCCAGCAGTCATGGCCCAGTGGAGACCCAGTTCTTC.

A few counts support this clonotype. This chain uses TRBV19 with TRBJ2-2; 7 bases are shared with TRBD1. Germline CDR1 LNHDA, CDR2 SQIVND (reference sequence). The trim removed 5 bases at V and 6 bases at J, leaving 12 bases unmatched. The CDR3 sequence is 16 residues long. The CDR3 sequence is CASSSSGGDLAGELFF. In DNA, the CDR3 is TGTGCCAGTAGTTCGTCAGGGGGTGATTTGGCCGGGGAGCTGTTTTTT.

This clonotype was observed many times. This chain links TRBV28 with TRBJ2-1; 8 nucleotides match TRBD1. Germline-derived CDR1 and CDR2 are MDHEN and SYDVKM. The CDR3 has 15 amino acids. Trimming took 5 bases from V and 5 from J; bases not matched to a gene: 8. The CDR3 sequence is CASSTPGQANNEQFF. The CDR3 nucleotides are TGTGCCAGCAGTACGCCGGGACAGGCGAACAATGAGCAGTTCTTC.